The present entry profiles one T cell receptor (beta chain) with its context. These data come from a study of blood T cell repertoires in COVID-19. Study-level information: The United States, Italy and Spain supplied acute and convalescent COVID-19 samples. PBMCs, B-cell-depleted T cells, or T cells were the source of the cDNA or gDNA that made up the material.

The authors' processing: Estimation of nucleated cell counts relied on the amplification of reference gene primers. Here immunoSEQ multiplex PCR was the method, and the copy in TCRdb shows in-frame clones only, minus some. From that table come the V and J calls and clone size; the DNA was used to work out D and trimming. This sample carries 310,000 or so clones, 83% of them seen once, and the ten largest clones take roughly 1.1%. V was shortened by 5 bases and J by 5 bases, with 12 bases between the two germline ends. Germline V gives CDR1 LNHDA, CDR2 SQIVND (reference sequence). The CDR3 consists of 13 residues.

The chain couples TRBV19 to TRBJ1-1; D is unclear. Input material: peripheral blood. This sequence originates from a woman between 45 and 65 years old with acute or convalescent COVID-19. CDR3 sequence: CASSYMERTEAFF. CDR3 nucleotides: TGTGCCAGTAGTTACATGGAGCGGACTGAAGCTTTCTTT.